This TCR beta chain stems from a study of shared clonotypes between healthy human individuals. Germline CDR1 is SGHDT and CDR2 is YYEEEE. The CDR3 is 14 amino acids. Trimming cost V 1 base and J 2 bases, with 9 bases left between them. CD45RO-negative, CCR7-positively selected cells formed the naive CD8 fraction, excluding terminally differentiated effector memory CD45RA+ cells. Profiling relied on immunoSEQ multiplex PCR, and the TCRdb table lists in-frame clones only, not all of them. Of more than 600,000 clones listed, 92% are singletons. The clonotype originates from a man aged 25-45 years in good health. Sequenced input: naive CD8+ T cells sorted from blood. The chain couples TRBV5-6 to TRBJ2-5; the D gene could be TRBD1 or TRBD2 (5 bases each). The CDR3 DNA reads as TGTGCCAGCAGCTTGCGGGACGGGCAAGAGACCCAGTACTTC. This gives the protein CASSLRDGQETQYF.